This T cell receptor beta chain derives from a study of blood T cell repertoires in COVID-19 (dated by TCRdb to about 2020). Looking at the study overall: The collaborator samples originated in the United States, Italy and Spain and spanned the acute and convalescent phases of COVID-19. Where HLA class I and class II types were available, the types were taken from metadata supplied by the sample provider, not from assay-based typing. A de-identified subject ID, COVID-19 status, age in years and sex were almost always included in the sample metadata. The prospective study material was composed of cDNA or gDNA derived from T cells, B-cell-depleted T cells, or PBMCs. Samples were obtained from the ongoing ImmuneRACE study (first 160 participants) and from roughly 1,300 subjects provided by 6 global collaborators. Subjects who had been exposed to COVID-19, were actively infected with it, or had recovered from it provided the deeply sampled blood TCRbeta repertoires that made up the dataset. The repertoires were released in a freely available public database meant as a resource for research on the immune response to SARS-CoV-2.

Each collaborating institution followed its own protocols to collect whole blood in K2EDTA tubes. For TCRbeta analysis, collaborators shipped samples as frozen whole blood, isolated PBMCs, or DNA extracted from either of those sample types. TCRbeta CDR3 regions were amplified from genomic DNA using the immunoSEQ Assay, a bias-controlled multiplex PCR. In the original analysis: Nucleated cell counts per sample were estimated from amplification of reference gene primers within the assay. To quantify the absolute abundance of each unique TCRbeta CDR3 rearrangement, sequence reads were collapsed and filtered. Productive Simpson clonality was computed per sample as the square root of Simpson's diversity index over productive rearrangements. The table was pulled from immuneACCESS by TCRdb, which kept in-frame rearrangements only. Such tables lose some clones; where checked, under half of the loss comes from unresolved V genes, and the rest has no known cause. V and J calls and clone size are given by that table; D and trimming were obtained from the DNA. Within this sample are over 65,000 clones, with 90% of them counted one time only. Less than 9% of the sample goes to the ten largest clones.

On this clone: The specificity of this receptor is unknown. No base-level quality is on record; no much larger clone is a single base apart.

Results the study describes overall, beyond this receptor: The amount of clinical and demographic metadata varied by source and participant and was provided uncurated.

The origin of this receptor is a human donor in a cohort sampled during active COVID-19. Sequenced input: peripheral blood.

The CDR3 protein is CASIGRGGAYEQYF. The DNA reads TGTGCCAGCATTGGACGCGGGGGCGCCTACGAGCAGTACTTC. The chain links TRBV6-5 with TRBJ2-7; possibly the D gene is TRBD2, per 7 matching bases. Taken from cysteine to phenylalanine, the CDR3 has 14 residues. Kept here is only the CDR3 DNA, which spans 42 bases and is read in frame from base 1. Between the V and J ends, shortened by 7 bases and 2 bases respectively, the junction contains 15 bases. The germline V gene yields MNHEY for CDR1 and SVGAGI for CDR2.